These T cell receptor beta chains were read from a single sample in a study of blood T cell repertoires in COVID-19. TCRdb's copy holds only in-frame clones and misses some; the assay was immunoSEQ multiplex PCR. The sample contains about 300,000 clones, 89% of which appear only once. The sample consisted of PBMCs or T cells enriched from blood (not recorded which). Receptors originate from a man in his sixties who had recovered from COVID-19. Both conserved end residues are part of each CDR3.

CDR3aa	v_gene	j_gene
CASSFAAGSYNEQFF	TRBV5-1	TRBJ2-1
CASTPVQGGNEKLFF	TRBV28	TRBJ1-4
CASSFWDSNQNTEAFF	TRBV5-1	TRBJ1-1
CASSHKQGYNEKLFF	TRBV7-4	TRBJ1-4
CASSYGGLRNEQFF	TRBV6-5	TRBJ2-1
CASSQGTGSNQPQHF	TRBV5-1	TRBJ1-5
CASSPLRLAGTVNTGELFF	TRBV18	TRBJ2-2
CASSLVTSGRRGKFF	TRBV7-2	TRBJ2-1
CATGQGAFKYEQYF	TRBV11-2	TRBJ2-7
CASSVASASYEQYF	TRBV9	TRBJ2-7
CASTDSGLYNEQFF	TRBV28	TRBJ2-1
CASSSGTASGNTIYF	TRBV5-1	TRBJ1-3
CASKSRAAEAFF	TRBV19	TRBJ1-1
CASSVATSGRGYEQFF	TRBV9	TRBJ2-1
CASSPRTSGSYNEQFF	TRBV4-2	TRBJ2-1
CASSSWTSGRVVRPYNEQFF	TRBV28	TRBJ2-1
CASSLKPGAAINEKLFF	TRBV5-4	TRBJ1-4
CASSSRDGGSNYGYTF	TRBV7-9	TRBJ1-2
CASKDPGQGLNQPQHF	TRBV19	TRBJ1-5
CASSGITSGVSYEQYF	TRBV19	TRBJ2-7
CASSPPGETQYF	TRBV3-1/TRBV3-2	TRBJ2-5
CASSFSGHAGGPLDTQYF	TRBV7-2	TRBJ2-3
CASSLGFVTGGMNTEAFF	TRBV11-2	TRBJ1-1
CASSLVAEETQYF	TRBV28	TRBJ2-5
CASKRGASGTLGEQYF	TRBV5-1	TRBJ2-7
CASSVDQADTQYF	TRBV9	TRBJ2-3
CASRHGGLAGDTGELFF	TRBV19	TRBJ2-2
CARIRQGIRTTEAFF	TRBV27	TRBJ1-1
CASRDRVLGTQYF	TRBV14	TRBJ2-5
CASSYYAGSTYEQYF	TRBV6-5	TRBJ2-7
CASKPTGGVDTQYF	TRBV2	TRBJ2-3
CASSPDRPLYSNQPQHF	TRBV7-2	TRBJ1-5
CASSSIQIYNSPLHF	TRBV6-5	TRBJ1-6
CASSQALRRSSYEQYF	TRBV3-1/TRBV3-2	TRBJ2-7
CASAGDSNQPQHF	TRBV18	TRBJ1-5
CASSLELAGDPGELFF	TRBV7-9	TRBJ2-2
CASESGSATNEKLFF	TRBV28	TRBJ1-4
CASSFVGPGPYNTEAFF	TRBV28	TRBJ1-1
CSVARLAGIDNEQFF	TRBV29-1	TRBJ2-1
CASSQDGLAGTGELFF	TRBV4-1	TRBJ2-2
CASSSGQRSYNEQFF	TRBV13	TRBJ2-1
CASTLLPGRGEKLFF	TRBV21-1	TRBJ1-4
CASSNQGAVQPQHF	TRBV28	TRBJ1-5
CASSYSPTAGGYEQYF	TRBV6-5	TRBJ2-7
CASSENRGGNTIYF	TRBV6-1	TRBJ1-3
CASSPWTSGISYEQYF	TRBV9	TRBJ2-7
CASSLGRGMAEAFF	TRBV5-6	TRBJ1-1
CAITGGAGYTF	TRBV11-2	TRBJ1-2
CASSQESSGNTIYF	TRBV3-1/TRBV3-2	TRBJ1-3
CASGPSVGNTGELFF	TRBV7-7	TRBJ2-2
CSASSGGWDYGYTF	TRBV20-1	TRBJ1-2
CATSEWTSGRLFADTQYF	TRBV24-1	TRBJ2-3
CASSTGTALIQYF	TRBV5-4	TRBJ2-4
CASSLRGGEPQYF	TRBV11-2	TRBJ2-7